One and the same sample provided the 16 T cell receptor beta chains below, sequenced in a study of blood T cell dynamics during melanoma immunotherapy. Time point described: pre-treatment baseline. Here immunoSEQ multiplex PCR was the method, and the copy in TCRdb shows in-frame clones only, minus some. The sample holds approximately 15,000 clones; roughly 84% are singletons and the top ten take about 4.6%. The sequences come from blood, collected from a patient treated with checkpoint blockade. All receptors come from a human donor with melanoma.

This sequence joins TRBV6-6 and TRBJ1-5; 10 bases are a match to TRBD1. Germline assignment: CDR1 MNHNY and CDR2 SVGAGI (reference sequence). The V gene end was trimmed by 6 bases and the J gene end by 7 bases; junction bases not matched to a gene: 9. The length of the CDR3 is 15 residues. CDR3 DNA: TGTGCCAGCAGGCAAGACAGGGGGCTTTGGCAGCCCCAGCATTTT. It encodes CASRQDRGLWQPQHF.

The gene calls are TRBV28 and TRBJ1-6; D is undetermined. The CDR3 runs to 14 residues. V was clipped by 8 bases and J by 2 bases, with 10 bases between them. The germline CDR1 and CDR2 sequences are MDHEN and SYDVKM. For the CDR3, the DNA is TGTGCCAGCTACAAGGCCCCCTATAATTCACCCCTCCACTTT. Its translation: CASYKAPYNSPLHF.

The sample holds a few counts of this clone. V usage is TRBV7-8 and J usage is TRBJ1-1; D not certain. V lost 2 bases to trimming and J lost 5 bases, with 9 bases between them. The germline CDR1 and CDR2 sequences are SGHVS and FQNEAQ. The CDR3 is 13 residues long. As DNA, the CDR3 is TGTGCCAGCAGCTTACGGCCCCCTACTGAAGCTTTCTTT. Protein sequence: CASSLRPPTEAFF.

This rearrangement joins TRBV6-1 to TRBJ1-2; D gene unclear. The germline V and J ends were trimmed by 8 bases and 5 bases, with 6 bases remaining between them. Germline values: CDR1 MNHNS, CDR2 SASEGT. The CDR3 consists of 10 residues. The CDR3 sequence: CASRLYGYTF. In DNA, the CDR3 is TGTGCCAGCCGGCTTTATGGCTACACCTTC.

The table lists this clone with a count of one. This chain uses TRBV19 with TRBJ2-1; D possibly corresponds to TRBD1 (6 bases). CDR3 length equals 17 residues. Trimming cost V 0 bases and J 0 bases, with 12 bases left between them. CDR1 LNHDA and CDR2 SQIVND come from the germline V gene (reference sequence). As DNA, the CDR3 is TGTGCCAGTAGTATAGATCACCCCAGGGGCTCCTACAATGAGCAGTTCTTC. Its protein product is CASSIDHPRGSYNEQFF.

V usage is TRBV11-2 and J usage is TRBJ2-1, with 8 bases matching TRBD2. This CDR3 is 15 amino acids long. J lost 4 bases, V lost 5 bases, and 7 bases had no gene match. Germline V lookup: CDR1 SGHAT, CDR2 FQNNGV. The CDR3 reads CASSRIAGQYNEQFF. The CDR3 nucleotides are TGTGCCAGCAGCAGAATAGCGGGGCAGTACAATGAGCAGTTCTTC.

The chain carries TRBV2 and TRBJ2-3; TRBD1 aligns across 12 bases. Germline-derived CDR1 and CDR2 are SNHLY and FYNNEI. CDR3 length: 14 residues. The V and J ends lost 6 bases and 4 bases, in that order; junction bases with no gene match: 2. The CDR3 bases are TGTGCCAGCAGGGGGACAGGGGGCGCAGATACGCAGTATTTT. Its translation is CASRGTGGADTQYF.

The gene calls are TRBV2 and TRBJ2-1; 9 nucleotides align to TRBD1. V lost 3 bases, J lost 6 bases, and 6 bases stayed unmatched. This CDR3 region has 15 residues. CDR1 is SNHLY and CDR2 is FYNNEI in the germline V gene. The CDR3 coding sequence is TGTGCCAGCAGTGAGTACAGGGGGCTACGCAATGAGCAGTTCTTC. It yields the protein CASSEYRGLRNEQFF.

J is TRBJ2-7 and V is TRBV19, with a possible D match to TRBD2 (5 bases). CDR3 length: 11 residues. V dropped 11 bases and J dropped 6 bases, with 14 bases sitting between them. Germline V lookup: CDR1 LNHDA, CDR2 SQIVND (reference sequence). This CDR3 is CAATSGSEQYF. CDR3 DNA sequence: TGTGCCGCTACCTCGGGGTCCGAGCAGTACTTC.

This clone has only one observation. V usage is TRBV5-4 and J usage is TRBJ1-2; TRBD1 matches at 10 bases. Germline V gene sequence: CDR1 SGHNT, CDR2 YYREEE (reference sequence). J gave up 11 bases and V 0 bases, and 7 bases lay outside the gene matches. The CDR3 loop spans 14 amino acids. In nucleotides, the CDR3 is TGTGCCAGCAGCTTGGAGGGGGACAGGGGTACTTACACCTTC. Protein product: CASSLEGDRGTYTF.

Regarding this clone: A junction end diverges from the germline sequence, so it may reflect a read error. V gene TRBV23-1 combines with J gene TRBJ2-7; TRBD1 matches 10 bases. TRBV23-1 is an ORF, and what it does is uncertain. CDR3 length equals 16 residues. The CDR3 nucleotides are TGCGCCAGCAGTCAAATCCGGGACAGGGGCTCCAACGAGCAGTACTTC. Residues: CASSQIRDRGSNEQYF.

The V and J genes are TRBV6-6 and TRBJ1-4, with TRBD1 matching 7 bases. The germline V gene has CDR1 MNHNY and CDR2 SVGAGI (reference sequence). J lost 8 bases, V lost 4 bases, and 13 bases had no gene match. The CDR3 extends over 16 amino acids. The CDR3 nucleotides read TGTGCCAGCAGTTCCCCTACAGGGGCAGGTTTCGAAAAACTGTTTTTT. It yields the protein CASSSPTGAGFEKLFF.

The chain is built from TRBV21-1 and TRBJ2-7; the tabulated D call, TRBD2, remains unverified against the DNA. TRBV21-1 is marked as a pseudogene. The CDR3 spans 12 residues. The CDR3 DNA sequence: TGTGCCAGCAGCGCCCGGGACTACGAGCAGTACTTC. Protein sequence: CASSARDYEQYF.

For the CDR3, the DNA is TGCGCCAGCAGCCAAGGGACGTCAACTGGGGCCAACGTCCTGACTTTC. The encoded protein is CASSQGTSTGANVLTF. The chain is built from TRBV4-1 and TRBJ2-6, with D unclear. Per germline, CDR1 MGHRA and CDR2 YSYEKL. V gave up 1 base and J gave up 2 bases, with 9 bases separating them. The CDR3 covers 16 residues.

The chain is built from TRBV6-6 and TRBJ1-3; 11 nucleotides match TRBD1. The CDR3 is 15 residues long. Germline lookup yields CDR1 MNHNY and CDR2 SVGAGI (reference sequence). After removal of 7 bases from V and 2 bases from J, the junction contained 4 bases not matched to a gene. CDR3 sequence: CASIADRGPGNTIYF. The CDR3 DNA sequence: TGTGCCAGCATTGCGGACAGGGGGCCTGGAAACACCATATATTTT.

The chain links TRBV6-1 to TRBJ2-7; 11 bases agree with TRBD1. Germline CDR1 reads MNHNS; CDR2 reads SASEGT. V shed 7 bases, J shed 6 bases, and the junction held 8 bases outside the gene matches. The CDR3 is 14 amino acids. The CDR3 sequence: CASNFLGQGGEQYF. CDR3 sequence (DNA): TGTGCCAGCAATTTCTTGGGACAGGGGGGCGAGCAGTACTTC.